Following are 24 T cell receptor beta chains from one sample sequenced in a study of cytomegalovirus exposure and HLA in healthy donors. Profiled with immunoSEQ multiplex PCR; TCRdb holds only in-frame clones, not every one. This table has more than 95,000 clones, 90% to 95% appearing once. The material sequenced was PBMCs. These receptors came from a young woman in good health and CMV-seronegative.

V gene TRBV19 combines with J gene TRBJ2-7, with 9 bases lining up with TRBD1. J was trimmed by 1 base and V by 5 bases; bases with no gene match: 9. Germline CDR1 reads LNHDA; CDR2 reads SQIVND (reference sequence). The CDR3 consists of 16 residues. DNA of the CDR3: TGTGCCAGTAGTCCCCTGCCACAGGGGGCTTCCTACGAGCAGTACTTC. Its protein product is CASSPLPQGASYEQYF.

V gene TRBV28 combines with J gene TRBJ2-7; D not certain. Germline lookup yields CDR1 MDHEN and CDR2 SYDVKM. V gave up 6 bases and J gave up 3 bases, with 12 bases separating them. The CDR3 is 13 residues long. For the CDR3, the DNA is TGTGCCAGCAGCCCCTTATCCTACTACGAGCAGTACTTC. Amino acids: CASSPLSYYEQYF.

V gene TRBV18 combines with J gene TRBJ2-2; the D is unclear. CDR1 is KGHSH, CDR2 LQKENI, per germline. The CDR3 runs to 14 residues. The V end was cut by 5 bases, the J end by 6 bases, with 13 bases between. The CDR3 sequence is CASSSPRGAGELFF. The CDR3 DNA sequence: TGTGCCAGCTCATCCCCTCGAGGAGCCGGGGAGCTGTTTTTT.

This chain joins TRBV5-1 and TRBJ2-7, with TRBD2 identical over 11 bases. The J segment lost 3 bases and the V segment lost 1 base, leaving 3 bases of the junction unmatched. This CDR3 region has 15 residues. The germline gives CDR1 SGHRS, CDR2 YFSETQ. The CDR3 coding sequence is TGCGCCAGCAGCTTGACTAGCGGGAGCTACTACGAGCAGTACTTC. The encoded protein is CASSLTSGSYYEQYF. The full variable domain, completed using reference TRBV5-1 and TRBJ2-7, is KAGVTQTPRYLIKTRGQQVTLSCSPISGHRSVSWYQQTPGQGLQFLFEYFSETQRNKGNFPGRFSGRQFSNSRSEMNVSTLELGDSALYLCASSLTSGSYYEQYFGPGTRLTVT.

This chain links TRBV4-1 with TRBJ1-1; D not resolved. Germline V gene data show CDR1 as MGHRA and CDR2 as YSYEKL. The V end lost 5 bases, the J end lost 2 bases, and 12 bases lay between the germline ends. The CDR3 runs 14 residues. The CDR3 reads CASSATEVNTEAFF. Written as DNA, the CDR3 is TGCGCCAGCAGCGCTACGGAGGTTAACACTGAAGCTTTCTTT.

The CDR3 region is CASSLASQGISGYTF. The CDR3 DNA sequence: TGTGCCAGCAGCTTGGCGTCCCAGGGAATAAGTGGCTACACCTTC. The chain combines TRBV5-4 with TRBJ1-2; TRBD1 is a possible D gene (5 bases). The CDR3 length is 15 residues. Germline V gene sequence: CDR1 SGHNT, CDR2 YYREEE (reference sequence). Trimming pared 0 bases from V and 7 bases from J, leaving 16 bases between.

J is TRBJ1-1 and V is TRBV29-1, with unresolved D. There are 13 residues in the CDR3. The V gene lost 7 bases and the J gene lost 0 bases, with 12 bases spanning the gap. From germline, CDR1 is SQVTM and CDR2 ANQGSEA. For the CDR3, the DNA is TGCAGCGCCCTCCAGGACTTGAACACTGAAGCTTTCTTT. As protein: CSALQDLNTEAFF. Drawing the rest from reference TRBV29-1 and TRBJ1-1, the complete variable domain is SAVISQKPSRDICQRGTSLTIQCQVDSQVTMMFWYRQQPGQSLTLIATANQGSEATYESGFVIDKFPISRPNLTFSTLTVSNMSPEDSSIYLCSALQDLNTEAFFGQGTRLTVV.

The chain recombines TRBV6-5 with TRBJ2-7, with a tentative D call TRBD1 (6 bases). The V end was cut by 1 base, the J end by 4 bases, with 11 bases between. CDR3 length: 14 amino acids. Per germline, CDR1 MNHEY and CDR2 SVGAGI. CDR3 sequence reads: CASSYLQGVYEQYF. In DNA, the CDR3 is TGTGCCAGCAGTTACTTACAGGGAGTTTACGAGCAGTACTTC.

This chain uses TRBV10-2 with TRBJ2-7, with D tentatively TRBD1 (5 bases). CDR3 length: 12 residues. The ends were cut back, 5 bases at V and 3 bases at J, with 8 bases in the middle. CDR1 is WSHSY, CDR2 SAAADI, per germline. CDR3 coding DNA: TGCGCCAGCAGTTCAGGGCTCTACGAGCAGTACTTC. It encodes CASSSGLYEQYF.

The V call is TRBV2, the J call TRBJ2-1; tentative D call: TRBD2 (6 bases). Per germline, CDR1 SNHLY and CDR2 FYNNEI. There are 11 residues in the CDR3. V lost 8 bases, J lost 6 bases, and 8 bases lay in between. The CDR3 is CASWEVNEQFF. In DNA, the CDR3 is TGTGCCAGCTGGGAGGTCAATGAGCAGTTCTTC.

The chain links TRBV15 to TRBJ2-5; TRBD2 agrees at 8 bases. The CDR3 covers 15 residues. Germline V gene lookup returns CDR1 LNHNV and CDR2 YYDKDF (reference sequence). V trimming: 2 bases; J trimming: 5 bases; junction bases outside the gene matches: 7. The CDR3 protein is CATSRKDGRGETQYF. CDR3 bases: TGTGCCACCAGCAGAAAAGACGGGAGGGGGGAGACCCAGTACTTC.

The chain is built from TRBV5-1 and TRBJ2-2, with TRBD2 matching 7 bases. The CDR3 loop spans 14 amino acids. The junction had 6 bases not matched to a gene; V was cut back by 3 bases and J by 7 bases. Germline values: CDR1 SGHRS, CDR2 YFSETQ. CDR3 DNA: TGCGCCAGCAGCTCCTCTCTAGCGGTCGGGGAGCTGTTTTTT. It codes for CASSSSLAVGELFF. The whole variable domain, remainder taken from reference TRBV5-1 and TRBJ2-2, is KAGVTQTPRYLIKTRGQQVTLSCSPISGHRSVSWYQQTPGQGLQFLFEYFSETQRNKGNFPGRFSGRQFSNSRSEMNVSTLELGDSALYLCASSSSLAVGELFFGEGSRLTVL.

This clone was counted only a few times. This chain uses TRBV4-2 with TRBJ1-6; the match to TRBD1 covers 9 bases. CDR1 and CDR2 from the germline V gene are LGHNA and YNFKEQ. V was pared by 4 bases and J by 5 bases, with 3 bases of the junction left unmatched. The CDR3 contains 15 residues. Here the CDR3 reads CASSRGTGNNSPLHF. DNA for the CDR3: TGTGCCAGCAGCCGCGGGACAGGGAATAATTCACCCCTCCACTTT.

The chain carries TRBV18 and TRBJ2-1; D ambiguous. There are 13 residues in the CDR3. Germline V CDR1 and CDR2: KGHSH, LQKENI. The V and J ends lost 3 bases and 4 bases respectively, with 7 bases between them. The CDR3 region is CASSPLSYNEQFF. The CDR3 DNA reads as TGTGCCAGCTCACCCTTGTCGTACAATGAGCAGTTCTTC.

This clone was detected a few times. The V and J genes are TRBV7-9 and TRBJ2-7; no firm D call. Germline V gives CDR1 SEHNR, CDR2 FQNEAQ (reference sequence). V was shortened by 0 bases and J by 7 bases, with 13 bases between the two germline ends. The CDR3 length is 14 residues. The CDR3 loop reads CASSLASQSREQYF. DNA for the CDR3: TGTGCCAGCAGCTTAGCCTCCCAGTCCCGAGAGCAGTACTTC.

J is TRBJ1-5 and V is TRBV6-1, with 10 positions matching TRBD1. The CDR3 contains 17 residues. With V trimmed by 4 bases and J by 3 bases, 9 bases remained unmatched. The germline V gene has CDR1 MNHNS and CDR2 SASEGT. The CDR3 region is CASSGDRGWGFNQPQHF. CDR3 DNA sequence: TGTGCCAGCAGTGGGGACAGGGGTTGGGGTTTCAATCAGCCCCAGCATTTT.

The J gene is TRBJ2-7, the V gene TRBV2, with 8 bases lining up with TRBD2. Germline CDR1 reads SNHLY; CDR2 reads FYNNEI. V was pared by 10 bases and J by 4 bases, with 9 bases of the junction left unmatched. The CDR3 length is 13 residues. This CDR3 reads CATSDGRVYEQYF. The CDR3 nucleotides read TGTGCCACTTCAGACGGGAGGGTTTACGAGCAGTACTTC.

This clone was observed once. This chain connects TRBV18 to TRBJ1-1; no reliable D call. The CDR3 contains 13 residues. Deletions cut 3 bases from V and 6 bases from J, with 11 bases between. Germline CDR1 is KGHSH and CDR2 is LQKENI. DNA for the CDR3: TGTGCCAGCTCACCTTATACTAGCGCTGAAGCTTTCTTT. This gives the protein CASSPYTSAEAFF.

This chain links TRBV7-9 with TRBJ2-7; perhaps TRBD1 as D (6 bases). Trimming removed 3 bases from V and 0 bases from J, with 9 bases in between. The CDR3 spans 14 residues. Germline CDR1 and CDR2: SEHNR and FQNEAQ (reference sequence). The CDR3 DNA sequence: TGTGCCAGCAGCTTGGACAGAAGCTCCTACGAGCAGTACTTC. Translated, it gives CASSLDRSSYEQYF.

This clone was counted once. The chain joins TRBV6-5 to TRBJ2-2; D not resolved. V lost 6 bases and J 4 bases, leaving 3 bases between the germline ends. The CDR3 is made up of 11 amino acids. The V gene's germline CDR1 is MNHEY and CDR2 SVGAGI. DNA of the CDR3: TGTGCCAGCAGCTCCACCGGGGAGCTGTTTTTT. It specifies CASSSTGELFF.

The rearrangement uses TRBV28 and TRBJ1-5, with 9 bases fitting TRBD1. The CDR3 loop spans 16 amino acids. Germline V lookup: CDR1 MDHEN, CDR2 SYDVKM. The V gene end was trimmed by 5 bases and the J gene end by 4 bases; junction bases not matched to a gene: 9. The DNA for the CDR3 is TGTGCCAGCAGTCGACAGGGGGTGTTAAGTAATCAGCCCCAGCATTTT. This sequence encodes CASSRQGVLSNQPQHF.

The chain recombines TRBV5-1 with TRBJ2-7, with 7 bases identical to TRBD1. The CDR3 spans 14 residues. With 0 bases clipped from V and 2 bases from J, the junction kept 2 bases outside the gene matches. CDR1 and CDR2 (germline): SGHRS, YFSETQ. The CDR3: CASSLAQGAYEQYF. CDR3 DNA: TGCGCCAGCAGCTTGGCCCAGGGGGCCTACGAGCAGTACTTC.

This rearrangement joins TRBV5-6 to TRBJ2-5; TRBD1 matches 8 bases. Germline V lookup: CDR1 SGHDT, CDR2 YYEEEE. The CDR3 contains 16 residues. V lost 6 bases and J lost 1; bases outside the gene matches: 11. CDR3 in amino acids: CASNRRTGFIQETQYF. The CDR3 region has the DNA TGTGCCAGCAACCGAAGGACAGGGTTTATCCAAGAGACCCAGTACTTC.

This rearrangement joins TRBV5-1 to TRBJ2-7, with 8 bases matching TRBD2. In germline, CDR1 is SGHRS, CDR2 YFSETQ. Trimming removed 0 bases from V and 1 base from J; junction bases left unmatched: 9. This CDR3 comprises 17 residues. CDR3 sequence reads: CASSLVVTGLESYEQYF. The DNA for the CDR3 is TGCGCCAGCAGCTTGGTCGTTACGGGACTAGAATCCTACGAGCAGTACTTC.